This entry concerns a single T cell receptor beta chain. The antigen remains undetermined. Germline loops: CDR1 LNHDA, CDR2 SQIVND (reference sequence). This CDR3 comprises 13 residues. V dropped 5 bases and J dropped 7; count of bases not matched to a gene: 3. These data originate in a study of cytomegalovirus exposure and HLA in healthy donors. 60 Vbeta and 13 Jbeta primers were used in PCR. Measured with immunoSEQ multiplex PCR; TCRdb has only the in-frame clones, and not every one. This table holds some 200,000 clones, 70% to 85% found once. Study conclusions and caveats: Within an earlier analysis, most TCR beta V segments proved productive either about 90% or about 30% of the time. Rare TCR sequences dominated, though some public TCRs recurred in many donors.

The source of this sequence is a woman aged 60-75 years in good health and CMV-seropositive. The V gene is TRBV19, the J gene TRBJ1-5; 9 nucleotides line up with TRBD1. Sequenced input: PBMCs. CDR3 region: CASSGTGLQPQHF. The CDR3, as DNA: TGTGCCAGTAGTGGGACAGGGCTGCAGCCCCAGCATTTT.